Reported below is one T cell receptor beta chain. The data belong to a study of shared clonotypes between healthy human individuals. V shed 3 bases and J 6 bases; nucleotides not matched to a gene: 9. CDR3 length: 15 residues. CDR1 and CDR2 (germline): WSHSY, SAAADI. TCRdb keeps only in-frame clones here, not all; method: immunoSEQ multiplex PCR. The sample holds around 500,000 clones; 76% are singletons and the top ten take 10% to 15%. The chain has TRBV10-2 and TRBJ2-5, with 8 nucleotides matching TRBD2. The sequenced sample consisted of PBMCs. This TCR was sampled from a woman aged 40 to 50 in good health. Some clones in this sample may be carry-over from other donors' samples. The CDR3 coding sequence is TGCGCCAGCAGTGACGTTTCGGGAGGGCGGCAGACCCAGTACTTC. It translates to CASSDVSGGRQTQYF.